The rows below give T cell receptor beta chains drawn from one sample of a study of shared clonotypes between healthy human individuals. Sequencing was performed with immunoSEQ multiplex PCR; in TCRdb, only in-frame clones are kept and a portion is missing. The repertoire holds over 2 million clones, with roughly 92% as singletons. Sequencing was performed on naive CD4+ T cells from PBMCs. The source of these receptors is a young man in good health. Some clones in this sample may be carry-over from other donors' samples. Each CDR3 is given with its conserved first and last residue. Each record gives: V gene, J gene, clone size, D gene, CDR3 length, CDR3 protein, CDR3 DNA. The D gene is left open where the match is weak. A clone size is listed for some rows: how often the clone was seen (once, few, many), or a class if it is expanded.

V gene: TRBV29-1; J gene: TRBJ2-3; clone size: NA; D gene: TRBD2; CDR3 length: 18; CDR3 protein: CSALRQSRREGRTDTQYF; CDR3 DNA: TGCAGCGCCCTTAGGCAATCACGGCGGGAGGGAAGGACAGATACGCAGTATTTT
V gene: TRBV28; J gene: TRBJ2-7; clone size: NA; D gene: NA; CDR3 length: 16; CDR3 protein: CASIGAGNLNAYEQYF; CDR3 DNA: TGTGCCAGCATTGGGGCCGGCAACCTAAACGCCTACGAGCAGTACTTC
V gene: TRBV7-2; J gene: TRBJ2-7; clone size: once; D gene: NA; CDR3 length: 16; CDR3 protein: CASSLETAIFSYEQYF; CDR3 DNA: TGTGCCAGCAGCTTAGAAACAGCTATATTCTCCTACGAGCAGTACTTC
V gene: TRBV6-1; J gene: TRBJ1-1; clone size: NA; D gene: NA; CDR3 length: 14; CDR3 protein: CASSEARGRTEAFF; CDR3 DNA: TGTGCCAGCAGTGAAGCGCGGGGGAGGACTGAAGCTTTCTTT
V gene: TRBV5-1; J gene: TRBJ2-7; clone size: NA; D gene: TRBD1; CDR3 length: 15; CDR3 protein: CASSYGIAGGYEQYF; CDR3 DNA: TGCGCCAGCAGCTACGGGATCGCAGGGGGCTACGAGCAGTACTTC
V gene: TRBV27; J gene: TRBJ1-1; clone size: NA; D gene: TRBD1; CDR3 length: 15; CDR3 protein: CASSLTPGGSTEAFF; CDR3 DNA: TGTGCCAGCAGTTTAACACCAGGGGGCAGCACTGAAGCTTTCTTT
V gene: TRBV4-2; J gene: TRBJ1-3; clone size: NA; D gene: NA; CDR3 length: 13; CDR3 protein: CASSQLWGNTIYF; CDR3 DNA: TGTGCCAGCAGCCAACTTTGGGGAAACACCATATATTTT
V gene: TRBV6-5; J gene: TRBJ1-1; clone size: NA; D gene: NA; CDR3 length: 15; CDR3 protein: CASSYGPGGRTEAFF; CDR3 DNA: TGTGCCAGCAGTTACGGCCCCGGGGGCCGCACTGAAGCTTTCTTT
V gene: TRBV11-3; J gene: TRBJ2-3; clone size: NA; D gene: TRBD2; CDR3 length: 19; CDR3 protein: CASSTSFSGISPHTDTQYF; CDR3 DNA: TGTGCCAGCAGCACAAGTTTTAGCGGGATTTCCCCTCACACAGATACGCAGTATTTT
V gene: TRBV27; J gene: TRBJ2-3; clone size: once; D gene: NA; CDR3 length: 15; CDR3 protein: CASSRRQTFTDTQYF; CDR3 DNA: TGTGCCAGCAGCCGGCGGCAGACCTTCACAGATACGCAGTATTTT
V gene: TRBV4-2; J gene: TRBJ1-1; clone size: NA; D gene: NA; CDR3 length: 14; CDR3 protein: CASSQEGENTEAFF; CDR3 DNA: TGTGCCAGCAGCCAAGAAGGGGAGAACACTGAAGCTTTCTTT
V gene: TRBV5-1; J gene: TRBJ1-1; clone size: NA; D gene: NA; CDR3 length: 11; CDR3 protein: CASRGVTEAFF; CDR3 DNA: TGCGCCAGCAGGGGGGTGACTGAAGCTTTCTTT
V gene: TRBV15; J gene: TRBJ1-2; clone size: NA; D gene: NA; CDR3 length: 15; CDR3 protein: CATSRDITGIDGYTF; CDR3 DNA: TGTGCCACCAGCAGAGATATTACAGGGATAGATGGCTACACCTTC
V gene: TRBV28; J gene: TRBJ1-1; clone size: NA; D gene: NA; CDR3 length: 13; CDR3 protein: CASSFRRGTEAFF; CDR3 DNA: TGTGCCAGCAGTTTTAGGAGGGGCACTGAAGCTTTCTTT
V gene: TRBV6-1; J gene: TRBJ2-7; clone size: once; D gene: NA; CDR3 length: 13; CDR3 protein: CASAPGHIYEQYF; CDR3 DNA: TGTGCCAGTGCCCCGGGACATATCTACGAGCAGTACTTC
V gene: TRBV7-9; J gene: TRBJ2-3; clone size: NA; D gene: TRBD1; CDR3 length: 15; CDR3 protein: CASSTGTGVTDTQYF; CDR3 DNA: TGTGCCAGCAGCACCGGGACAGGGGTCACAGATACGCAGTATTTT
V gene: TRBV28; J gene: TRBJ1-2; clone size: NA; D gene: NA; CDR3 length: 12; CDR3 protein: CASSLSLNGYTF; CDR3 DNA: TGTGCCAGCAGTTTATCATTAAATGGCTACACCTTC
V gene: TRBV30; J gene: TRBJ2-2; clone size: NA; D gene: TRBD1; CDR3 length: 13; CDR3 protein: CAWRGQGAGELFF; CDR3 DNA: TGTGCCTGGAGAGGACAGGGGGCCGGGGAGCTGTTTTTT
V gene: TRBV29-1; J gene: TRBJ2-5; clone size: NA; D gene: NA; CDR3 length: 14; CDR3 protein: CSVCGGQGQETQYF; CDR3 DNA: TGCAGCGTCTGTGGGGGGCAGGGTCAAGAGACCCAGTACTTC
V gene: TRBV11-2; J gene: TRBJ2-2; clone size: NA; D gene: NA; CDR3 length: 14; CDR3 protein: CASSPSLASGELFF; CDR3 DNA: TGTGCCAGCAGCCCGAGCCTAGCCTCCGGGGAGCTGTTTTTT
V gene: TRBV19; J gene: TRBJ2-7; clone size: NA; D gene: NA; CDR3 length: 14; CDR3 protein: CASSIGTYGGEQYF; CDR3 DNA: TGTGCCAGTAGTATCGGGACTTACGGTGGCGAGCAGTACTTC
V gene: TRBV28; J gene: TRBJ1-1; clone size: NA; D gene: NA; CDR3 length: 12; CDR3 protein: CASSLSGAEAFF; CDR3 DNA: TGTGCCAGCAGTCTCTCGGGGGCTGAAGCTTTCTTT
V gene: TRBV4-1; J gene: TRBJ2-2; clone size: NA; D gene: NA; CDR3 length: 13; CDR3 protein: CASSQENRERLFF; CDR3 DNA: TGCGCCAGCAGCCAAGAAAACAGAGAAAGGCTGTTTTTT
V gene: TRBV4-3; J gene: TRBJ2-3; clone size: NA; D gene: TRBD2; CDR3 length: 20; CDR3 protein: CASSQDHSGRGGYSTDTQYF; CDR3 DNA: TGCGCCAGCAGCCAAGACCATAGCGGGAGGGGTGGATACAGCACAGATACGCAGTATTTT
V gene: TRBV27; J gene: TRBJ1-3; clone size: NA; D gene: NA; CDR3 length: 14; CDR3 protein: CASSLGRRGNTIYF; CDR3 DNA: TGTGCCAGCAGTTTAGGCAGACGTGGAAACACCATATATTTT
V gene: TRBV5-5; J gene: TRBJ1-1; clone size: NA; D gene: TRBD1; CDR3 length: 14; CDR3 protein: CASSWRDRTPSPFF; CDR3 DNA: TGTGCCAGCAGCTGGCGGGACAGGACGCCTTCGCCTTTCTTT
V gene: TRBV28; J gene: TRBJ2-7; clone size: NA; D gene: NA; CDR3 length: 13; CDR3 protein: CASSNVGRREQYF; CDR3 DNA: TGTGCCAGCAGTAATGTGGGCAGAAGGGAGCAGTACTTC
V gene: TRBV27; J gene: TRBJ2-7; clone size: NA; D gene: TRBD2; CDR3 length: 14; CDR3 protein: CASSLREAPYEQYF; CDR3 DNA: TGTGCCAGCAGTTTACGGGAGGCTCCCTACGAGCAGTACTTC
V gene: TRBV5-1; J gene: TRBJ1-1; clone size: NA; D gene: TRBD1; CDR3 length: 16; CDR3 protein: CASSPRVGTGSTEAFF; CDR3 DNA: TGCGCCAGCAGCCCAAGAGTCGGGACAGGGAGTACTGAAGCTTTCTTT
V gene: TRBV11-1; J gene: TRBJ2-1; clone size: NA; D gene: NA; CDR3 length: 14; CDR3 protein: CASSLGPAYNEQFF; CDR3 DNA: TGTGCCAGCAGCTTAGGTCCTGCGTACAATGAGCAGTTCTTC
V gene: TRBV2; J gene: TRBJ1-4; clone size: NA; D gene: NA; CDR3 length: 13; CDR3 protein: CASSEAWGEKLFF; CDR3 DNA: TGTGCCAGCAGTGAGGCCTGGGGTGAAAAACTGTTTTTT
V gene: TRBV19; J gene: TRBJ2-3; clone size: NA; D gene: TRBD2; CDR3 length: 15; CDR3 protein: CASSKREGGADTQYF; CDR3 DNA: TGTGCCAGTAGCAAGCGGGAGGGCGGCGCAGATACGCAGTATTTT
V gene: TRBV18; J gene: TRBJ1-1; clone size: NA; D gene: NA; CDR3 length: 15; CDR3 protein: CASSRTRGGNTEAFF; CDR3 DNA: TGTGCCAGCTCACGCACACGAGGCGGGAACACTGAAGCTTTCTTT
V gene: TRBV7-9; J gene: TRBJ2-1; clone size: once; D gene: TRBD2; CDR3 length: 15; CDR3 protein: CASSRIAGDYNEQFF; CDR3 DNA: TGTGCCAGCAGCCGCATAGCGGGAGACTACAATGAGCAGTTCTTC
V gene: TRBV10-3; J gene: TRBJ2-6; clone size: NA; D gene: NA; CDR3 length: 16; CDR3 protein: CAISESTYSGANVLTF; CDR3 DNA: TGTGCCATCAGTGAGTCGACCTACTCTGGGGCCAACGTCCTGACTTTC
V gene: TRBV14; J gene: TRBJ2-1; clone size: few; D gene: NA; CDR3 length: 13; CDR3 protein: CASSQLIGGQQFF; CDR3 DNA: TGTGCCAGCAGCCAATTGATCGGAGGGCAGCAGTTCTTC
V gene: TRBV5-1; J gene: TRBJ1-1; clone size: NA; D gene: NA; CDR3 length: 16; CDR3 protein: CASTISGTPGGTEAFF; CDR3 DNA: TGCGCCAGCACAATTTCCGGGACACCCGGGGGTACTGAAGCTTTCTTT